This section outlines one T cell receptor (beta chain) sequence together with its context. The data are from a study of blood T cell repertoires in COVID-19. Background on the study: Samples taken during acute and convalescent COVID-19 were collected in the United States, Italy and Spain. PBMCs, B-cell-depleted T cells, or T cells were the source of the cDNA or gDNA that made up the material.

In the original workflow: Amplification of reference gene primers provided the estimated nucleated cell counts. Assay used: immunoSEQ multiplex PCR; TCRdb lists only in-frame clones, some missing. That table gives V, J and clone size, and the DNA gave D and trimming. The table has under 250,000 clones, 70% to 85% seen once. V was cut by 0 bases and J by 0 bases, with 9 bases left in between. Germline V gives CDR1 MNHEY, CDR2 SVGAGI. The CDR3 has 16 residues. The sequence was collected from a man aged 80 or over with acute or convalescent COVID-19. The gene calls are TRBV6-5 and TRBJ1-5; D gene ambiguous. Material for sequencing was peripheral blood. The CDR3 bases are TGTGCCAGCAGTTACTCCAAATACATTAGCAATCAGCCCCAGCATTTT. Protein product: CASSYSKYISNQPQHF.